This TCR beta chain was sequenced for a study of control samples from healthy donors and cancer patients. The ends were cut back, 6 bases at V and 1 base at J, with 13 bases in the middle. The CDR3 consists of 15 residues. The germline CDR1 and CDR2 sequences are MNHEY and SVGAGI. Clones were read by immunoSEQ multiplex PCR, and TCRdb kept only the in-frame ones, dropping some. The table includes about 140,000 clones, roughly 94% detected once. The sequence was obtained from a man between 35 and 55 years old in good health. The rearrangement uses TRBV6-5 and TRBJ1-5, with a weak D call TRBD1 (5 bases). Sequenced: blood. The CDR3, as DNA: TGTGCCAGCAGCCGCGGGACGATGAGCAATCAGCCCCAGCATTTT. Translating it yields CASSRGTMSNQPQHF.